This T cell receptor (beta chain) was found in a study of spatial heterogeneity in lung cancer. This clonotype came up many times. Time point noted: sample taken at primary tumor resection. TCRdb used MiXCR to reprocess the 5' RACE reads, holding one entry per CDR3 protein. The table lists fewer than 45,000 distinct CDR3 sequences, over 6.5% of them singletons, with about 40% in the top ten. J was trimmed by 6 bases and V by 0 bases; bases with no gene match: 11. Germline V CDR1 and CDR2: SGHDT, YYEEEE. The CDR3 consists of 16 residues. The rearrangement links TRBV5-6 to TRBJ2-7; 8 bases fit TRBD2. This TCR came from a female donor with early-stage non-small cell lung cancer. Sequences were derived from PBMCs, sampled at surgery. The CDR3 sequence: CASSLETGGAPGEQYF. The DNA of the CDR3 is TGTGCCAGCAGCTTGGAGACGGGGGGGGCTCCTGGCGAGCAGTACTTC. The complete variable domain, with remaining parts taken from reference TRBV5-6 and TRBJ2-7, reads DAGVTQSPTHLIKTRGQQVTLRCSPKSGHDTVSWYQQALGQGPQFIFQYYEEEERQRGNFPDRFSGHQFPNYSSELNVNALLLGDSALYLCASSLETGGAPGEQYFGPGTRLTVT.